This TCR beta chain was obtained from a study of blood T cell repertoires in COVID-19 (dated by TCRdb to 2019 to 2021). Regarding the research as a whole: Samples covering the acute and convalescent phases of COVID-19 were provided by collaborators in the United States, Italy and Spain. The material from the prospective study consisted of cDNA or gDNA derived from T cells, B-cell-depleted T cells, or PBMCs. The repertoires were released in a freely available public database intended as a resource for research on the immune response to SARS-CoV-2. Subjects who had been exposed to COVID-19, were actively infected with it, or had recovered from it provided the deeply sampled blood TCRbeta repertoires that made up the dataset. The samples were drawn from two sources: the first 160 participants of the ongoing ImmuneRACE study, and 1,200 or so subjects contributed by 6 global collaborators. A de-identified subject ID, COVID-19 status, age in years and sex were almost always included in the sample metadata. Where available, HLA class I and class II types were obtained from metadata supplied by the sample provider rather than from assay-based typing.

The study at large found these results: The amount of clinical and demographic metadata varied by source and participant and was provided uncurated.

Each collaborating institution followed its own protocols to collect whole blood in K2EDTA tubes. For TCRbeta analysis, collaborators shipped samples as frozen whole blood, isolated PBMCs, or DNA extracted from either of those sample types. Unmatched junction bases come to 3, with V trimmed by 8 bases and J by 5 bases. Measured from the cysteine to the phenylalanine, the CDR3 is 12 residues long. Here the CDR3 DNA is all that survives: 36 bases in frame from base 1. As encoded in the germline V gene, CDR1 is MDHEN while CDR2 is SYDVKM. TCRbeta CDR3 regions were amplified from genomic DNA using the immunoSEQ Assay, a bias-controlled multiplex PCR. Per the original workflow: Within the assay, amplification of reference gene primers was used to estimate how many nucleated cells each sample contained. Sequence reads were collapsed and filtered to measure the absolute abundance of every unique TCRbeta CDR3 rearrangement. For each sample, productive Simpson clonality was calculated as the square root of Simpson's diversity index across productive rearrangements. Entries here come from immuneACCESS through TCRdb and include only in-frame sequences with V and J called. Some clones fail to appear in such tables; in the studies checked, an unresolved V gene covers under half of the shortfall, and the cause of the remainder is unknown. V and J calls and clone size come straight from that table; D and trimming were deduced from the DNA. This sample comprises around 100,000 clones, 80% to 90% of them detected only once. The top ten hold about 3% of the sample.

As to this clone: What this receptor recognizes is not known. No per-base quality is available; no much larger clone lies one base away.

This receptor was taken from a human donor in a cohort sampled during active COVID-19. Material: peripheral blood. The chain links TRBV28 with TRBJ2-5; the central 9 bases match TRBD2. CDR3 reads: CASAGGFETQYF. The bases read TGTGCCAGCGCGGGGGGGTTCGAGACCCAGTACTTC.